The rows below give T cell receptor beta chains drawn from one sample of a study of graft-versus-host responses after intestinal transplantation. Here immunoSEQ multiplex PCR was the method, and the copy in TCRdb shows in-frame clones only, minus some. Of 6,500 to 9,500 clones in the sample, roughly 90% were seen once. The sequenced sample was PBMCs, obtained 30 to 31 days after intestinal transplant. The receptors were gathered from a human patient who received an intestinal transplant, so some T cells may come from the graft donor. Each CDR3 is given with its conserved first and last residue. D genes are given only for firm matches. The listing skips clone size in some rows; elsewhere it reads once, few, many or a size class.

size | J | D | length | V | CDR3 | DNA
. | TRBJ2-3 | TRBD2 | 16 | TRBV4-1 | CASSQGGGSSTDTQYF | TGCGCCAGCAGCCAAGGGGGGGGTTCTAGCACAGATACGCAGTATTTT
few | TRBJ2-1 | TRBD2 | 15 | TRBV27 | CASTLDGGAYNEQFF | TGTGCCAGCACATTAGACGGGGGGGCCTACAATGAGCAGTTCTTC
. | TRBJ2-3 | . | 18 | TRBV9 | CASSVGSGRGFGTDTQYF | TGTGCCAGCAGCGTAGGGAGCGGCAGGGGATTTGGCACAGATACGCAGTATTTT
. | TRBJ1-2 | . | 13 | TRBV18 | CASSSFQGYGYTF | TGTGCCAGCTCATCCTTCCAGGGCTATGGCTACACCTTC
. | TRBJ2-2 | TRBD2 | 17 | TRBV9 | CASSVTWLAGGTGELFF | TGTGCCAGCAGTGTCACCTGGTTAGCGGGAGGCACCGGGGAGCTGTTTTTT
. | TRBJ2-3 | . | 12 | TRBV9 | CASSLEEDTQYF | TGTGCCAGCAGCCTTGAGGAAGATACGCAGTATTTT
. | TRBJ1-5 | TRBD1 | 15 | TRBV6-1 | CASSDRGREYQPQHF | TGTGCCAGCAGTGACAGGGGGCGAGAGTATCAGCCCCAGCATTTT
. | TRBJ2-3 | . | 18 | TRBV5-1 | CASSLARDSFYHTDTQYF | TGCGCCAGCAGCTTGGCCCGCGACAGCTTCTACCACACAGATACGCAGTATTTT
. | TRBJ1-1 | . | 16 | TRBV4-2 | CASSQDRTGWNTEAFF | TGTGCCAGCAGCCAAGATAGAACAGGGTGGAACACTGAAGCTTTCTTT
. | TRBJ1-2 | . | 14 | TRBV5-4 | CAIDTRGENYGYTF | TGTGCCATCGATACCCGGGGGGAAAACTATGGCTACACCTTC
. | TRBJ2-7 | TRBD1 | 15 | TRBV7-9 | CASSHRGQVPYEQYF | TGTGCCAGCAGCCACAGGGGACAAGTTCCCTACGAGCAGTACTTC
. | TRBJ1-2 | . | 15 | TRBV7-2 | CASSLEEAPNYGYTF | TGTGCCAGCAGCTTAGAAGAGGCTCCTAACTATGGCTACACCTTC
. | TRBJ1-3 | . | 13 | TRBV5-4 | CASSLWEENTIYF | TGTGCCAGCAGCTTGTGGGAGGAAAACACCATATATTTT
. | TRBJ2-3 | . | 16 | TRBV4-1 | CASSQEYPEGADTQYF | TGCGCCAGCAGCCAAGAGTACCCGGAGGGGGCGGATACGCAGTATTTT
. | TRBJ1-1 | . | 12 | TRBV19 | CASSNQNTEAFF | TGTGCCAGTAGTAACCAGAACACTGAAGCTTTCTTT
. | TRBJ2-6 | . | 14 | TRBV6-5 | CASSEGFGANVLTF | TGTGCCAGCAGTGAGGGTTTCGGGGCCAACGTCCTGACTTTC
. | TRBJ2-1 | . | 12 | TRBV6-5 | CASGPLLAGRFF | TGTGCCAGCGGCCCTTTACTAGCAGGACGGTTCTTC
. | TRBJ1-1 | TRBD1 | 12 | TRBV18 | CASSGDTGVAFF | TGTGCCAGCTCAGGTGACACAGGGGTGGCTTTCTTT
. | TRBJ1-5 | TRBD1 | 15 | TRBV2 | CASTRTGGRNQPQHF | TGTGCCAGTACGAGGACAGGGGGCAGGAATCAGCCCCAGCATTTT
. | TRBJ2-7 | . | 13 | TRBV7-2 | CASSLGSGWEQYF | TGTGCCAGCAGCTTAGGCAGCGGCTGGGAGCAGTACTTC
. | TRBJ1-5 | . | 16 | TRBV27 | CASSPVQWLGNQPQHF | TGTGCCAGCAGTCCGGTTCAGTGGTTGGGCAATCAGCCCCAGCATTTT
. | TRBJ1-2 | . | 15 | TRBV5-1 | CASSLLHGVENGYTF | TGCGCCAGCAGCTTGTTGCACGGAGTGGAGAATGGCTACACCTTC
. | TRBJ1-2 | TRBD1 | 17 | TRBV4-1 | CASSQPGQEPTNYGYTF | TGCGCCAGCAGCCAACCGGGACAGGAGCCCACTAACTATGGCTACACCTTC
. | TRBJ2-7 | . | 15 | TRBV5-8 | CASSLRVSRAYEQYF | TGTGCCAGCAGCTTGAGGGTCAGTAGAGCCTACGAGCAGTACTTC
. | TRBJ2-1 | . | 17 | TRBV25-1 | CASSEYRGRGGYNEQFF | TGTGCCAGCAGTGAATATAGGGGGCGGGGAGGCTACAATGAGCAGTTCTTC
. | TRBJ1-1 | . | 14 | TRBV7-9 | CASSLGGARTEAFF | TGTGCCAGCAGCTTAGGAGGGGCGCGCACTGAAGCTTTCTTT
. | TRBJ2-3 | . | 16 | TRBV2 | CASSVGPPSSTDTQYF | TGTGCCAGCAGTGTAGGACCGCCTTCTAGCACAGATACGCAGTATTTT
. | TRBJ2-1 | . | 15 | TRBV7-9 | CASSLLASSYNEQFF | TGTGCCAGCAGCTTACTAGCGTCTTCCTACAATGAGCAGTTCTTC
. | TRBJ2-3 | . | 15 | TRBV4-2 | CASSQDRASTDTQYF | TGTGCCAGCAGCCAGGACCGCGCTAGCACAGATACGCAGTATTTT
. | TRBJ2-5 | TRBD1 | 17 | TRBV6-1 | CASSARTGTGGRETQYF | TGTGCCAGCAGTGCCCGGACCGGGACAGGGGGCAGAGAGACCCAGTACTTC
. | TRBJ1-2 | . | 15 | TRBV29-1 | CSVEDPTHRDGGYTF | TGCAGCGTTGAAGATCCGACCCACAGGGATGGCGGCTACACCTTC
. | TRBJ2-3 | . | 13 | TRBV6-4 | CASSDSPRDTQYF | TGTGCCAGCAGTGACTCCCCTAGGGATACGCAGTATTTT
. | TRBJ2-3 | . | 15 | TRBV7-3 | CASSHRGGTPDTQYF | TGTGCCAGCAGCCACCGTGGGGGGACCCCAGATACGCAGTATTTT
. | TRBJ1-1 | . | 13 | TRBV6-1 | CASSAQGWDEAFF | TGTGCCAGCAGTGCCCAAGGGTGGGACGAAGCTTTCTTT
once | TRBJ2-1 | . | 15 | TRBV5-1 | CASSLVRFLHNEQFF | TGCGCCAGCAGCTTGGTCAGGTTTCTTCACAATGAGCAGTTCTTC
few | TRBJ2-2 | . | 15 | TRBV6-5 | CASSYNPPGTGELFF | TGTGCCAGCAGTTATAACCCCCCGGGCACCGGGGAGCTGTTTTTT
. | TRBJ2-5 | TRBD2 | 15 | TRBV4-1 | CASSQRSGAQETQYF | TGCGCCAGCAGCCAACGGAGCGGGGCGCAAGAGACCCAGTACTTC
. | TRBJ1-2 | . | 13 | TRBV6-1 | CASSEWGGDGYTF | TGTGCCAGCAGTGAATGGGGGGGCGATGGCTACACCTTC
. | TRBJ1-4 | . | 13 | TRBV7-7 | CASSPGKVDGMIF | TGTGCCAGCAGCCCTGGGAAGGTGGACGGTATGATTTTT
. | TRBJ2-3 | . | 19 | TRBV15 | CATSRDPFVAGSAPDTQYF | TGTGCCACCAGCAGAGATCCCTTCGTTGCGGGGTCGGCCCCAGATACGCAGTATTTT
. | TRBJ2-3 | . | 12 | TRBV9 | CASSGRGDTQYF | TGTGCCAGCAGCGGGAGGGGAGATACGCAGTATTTT
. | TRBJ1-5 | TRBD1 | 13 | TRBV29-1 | CSVAGGRNQPQHF | TGCAGCGTTGCAGGGGGACGCAATCAGCCCCAGCATTTT
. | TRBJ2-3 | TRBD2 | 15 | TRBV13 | CASSPPAGGADTQYF | TGTGCCAGCAGCCCCCCAGCGGGAGGTGCAGATACGCAGTATTTT
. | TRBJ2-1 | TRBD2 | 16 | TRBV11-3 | CASSPRAGGSYNEQFF | TGTGCCAGCAGCCCGAGAGCGGGGGGCTCCTACAATGAGCAGTTCTTC
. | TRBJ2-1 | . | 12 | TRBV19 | CASSFGPNEQFF | TGTGCCAGTAGTTTCGGACCGAATGAGCAGTTCTTC
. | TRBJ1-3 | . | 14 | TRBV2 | CASSDAGAGNTIYF | TGTGCCAGCAGTGACGCCGGGGCTGGAAACACCATATATTTT
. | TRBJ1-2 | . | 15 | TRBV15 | CATSRVAGINYGYTF | TGTGCCACCAGCAGAGTTGCAGGGATCAACTATGGCTACACCTTC
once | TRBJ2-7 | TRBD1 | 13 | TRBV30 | CAWRGQGSYEQYF | TGTGCCTGGAGGGGACAGGGCTCCTACGAGCAGTACTTC
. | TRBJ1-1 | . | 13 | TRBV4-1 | CASSARLTAEAFF | TGCGCCAGCAGCGCGAGATTGACAGCAGAAGCTTTCTTT
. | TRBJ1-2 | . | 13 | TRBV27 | CASSGGGVGGYTF | TGTGCCAGCAGTGGGGGTGGAGTGGGGGGCTACACCTTC
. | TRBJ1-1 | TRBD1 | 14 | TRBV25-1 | CASSSTGDYTEAFF | TGTGCCAGCAGTTCGACAGGGGATTACACTGAAGCTTTCTTT
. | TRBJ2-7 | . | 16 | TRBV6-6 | CASSYDPNGVDYEQYF | TGTGCCAGCAGTTACGACCCGAACGGGGTTGACTACGAGCAGTACTTC
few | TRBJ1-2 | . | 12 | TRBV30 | CACLTPLNGYTF | TGTGCCTGCTTGACCCCTCTAAATGGCTACACCTTC
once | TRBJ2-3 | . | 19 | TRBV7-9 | CASSSPGRADKPHTDTQYF | TGTGCCAGCAGCTCGCCGGGTCGGGCCGACAAGCCCCACACAGATACGCAGTATTTT
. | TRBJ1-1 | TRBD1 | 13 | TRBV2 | CASLGGTGEEAFF | TGTGCCAGCTTGGGAGGGACAGGGGAAGAAGCTTTCTTT
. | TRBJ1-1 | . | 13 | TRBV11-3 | CASSLGENTEAFF | TGTGCCAGCAGCTTGGGCGAGAACACTGAAGCTTTCTTT
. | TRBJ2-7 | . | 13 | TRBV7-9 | CASSTGGLDEQYF | TGTGCCAGCAGCACCGGCGGCCTGGACGAGCAGTACTTC
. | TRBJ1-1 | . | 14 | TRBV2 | CASSPAGTHTEAFF | TGTGCCAGCAGCCCCGCAGGTACCCATACTGAAGCTTTCTTT
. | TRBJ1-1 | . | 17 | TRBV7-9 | CASSSSVRRDKYTEAFF | TGTGCCAGCAGCTCGTCTGTTCGCCGGGACAAGTACACTGAAGCTTTCTTT